The present entry profiles one T cell receptor beta chain with its context. These data belong to a study of OX40 agonist ivuxolimab in advanced cancers. Profiled with immunoSEQ multiplex PCR; TCRdb holds only in-frame clones, not every one. The sample holds some 77,000 clones, 80% to 90% seen once. The CDR3 runs 12 residues. Trimming took 4 bases from V and 3 from J, leaving 7 bases between them. CDR1 and CDR2 from the germline V gene are SGHNT and YYREEE (reference sequence). The study sampled blood at baseline, cycle 4 day 1, and cycle 7 day 1. Sequencing was performed on CD4+ or CD8+ T cells sorted from blood, taken in a trial of the OX40 agonist ivuxolimab. The TCR comes from an adult with an advanced solid tumor such as melanoma, head and neck, liver or kidney cancer. The chain uses TRBV5-4 and TRBJ1-1; D remains unclear. CDR3 residues: CASSGWDTEAFF. In DNA form, the CDR3 reads TGTGCCAGCAGCGGTTGGGACACTGAAGCTTTCTTT.